Listed below are T cell receptor beta chains from one sample, sequenced in a study of T cell responses to AZD1222 COVID-19 vaccine. Profiling relied on immunoSEQ multiplex PCR, and the TCRdb table lists in-frame clones only, not all of them. In the table there are some 100,000 clones, about 90% of which are singletons. The sequenced sample was peripheral blood, obtained on day 0 of MenACWY control vaccination. The receptors originated from an adult in good health. CDR3s include the opening cysteine and the closing phenylalanine or tryptophan. The D gene is left open where the match is weak. Where a row states a size, it is once, few, many or the class of an expanded clone; other rows omit it.

d_call: -; j_call: TRBJ1-3; clone_size: -; v_call: TRBV28; cdr3_aa: CASSLPGNTIYF; cdr3_nt: TGTGCCAGCAGTTTGCCTGGAAACACCATATATTTT
d_call: -; j_call: TRBJ2-2; clone_size: -; v_call: TRBV4-2; cdr3_aa: CASSRWTGNTGELFF; cdr3_nt: TGTGCCAGCAGCCGGTGGACTGGGAACACCGGGGAGCTGTTTTTT
d_call: -; j_call: TRBJ1-5; clone_size: -; v_call: TRBV5-1; cdr3_aa: CASSLEGGVGQPQHF; cdr3_nt: TGCGCCAGCAGCTTGGAGGGGGGAGTTGGTCAGCCCCAGCATTTT
d_call: -; j_call: TRBJ2-7; clone_size: once; v_call: TRBV6-2/TRBV6-3; cdr3_aa: CASSYAYEQYF; cdr3_nt: TGTGCCAGCAGTTACGCCTACGAGCAGTACTTC
d_call: TRBD1; j_call: TRBJ1-2; clone_size: -; v_call: TRBV7-8; cdr3_aa: CASSWARQGNYGYTF; cdr3_nt: TGTGCCAGCAGCTGGGCAAGACAGGGAAACTATGGCTACACCTTC
d_call: -; j_call: TRBJ2-2; clone_size: -; v_call: TRBV6-5; cdr3_aa: CASSYGTTTGELFF; cdr3_nt: TGTGCCAGCAGTTACGGGACGACCACCGGGGAGCTGTTTTTT
d_call: TRBD1; j_call: TRBJ2-7; clone_size: -; v_call: TRBV27; cdr3_aa: CASTPGGGTGYEQYF; cdr3_nt: TGTGCCAGCACCCCTGGTGGGGGGACAGGCTACGAGCAGTACTTC
d_call: -; j_call: TRBJ1-3; clone_size: -; v_call: TRBV19; cdr3_aa: CASSIDAETSGNTIYF; cdr3_nt: TGTGCCAGTAGTATAGACGCAGAGACCTCTGGAAACACCATATATTTT
d_call: -; j_call: TRBJ1-1; clone_size: -; v_call: TRBV10-3; cdr3_aa: CAISKPGNTEAFF; cdr3_nt: TGTGCCATCAGTAAACCAGGGAACACTGAAGCTTTCTTT
d_call: -; j_call: TRBJ1-1; clone_size: -; v_call: TRBV7-9; cdr3_aa: CASRTRDTEAFF; cdr3_nt: TGTGCCAGCCGTACGAGGGACACTGAAGCTTTCTTT
d_call: -; j_call: TRBJ1-5; clone_size: -; v_call: TRBV2; cdr3_aa: CASGWARDNQPQHF; cdr3_nt: TGTGCCAGCGGATGGGCCAGGGATAATCAGCCCCAGCATTTT
d_call: -; j_call: TRBJ2-5; clone_size: -; v_call: TRBV11-2; cdr3_aa: CASSLAPRYQETQYF; cdr3_nt: TGTGCCAGCAGCTTAGCCCCGCGGTATCAAGAGACCCAGTACTTC
d_call: -; j_call: TRBJ2-7; clone_size: -; v_call: TRBV30; cdr3_aa: CAWSGRGTHSYEQYF; cdr3_nt: TGTGCCTGGAGCGGACGTGGCACACACTCCTACGAGCAGTACTTC
d_call: -; j_call: TRBJ2-3; clone_size: -; v_call: TRBV7-8; cdr3_aa: CASSLVVSISDTQYF; cdr3_nt: TGTGCCAGCAGCTTAGTGGTGTCAATATCAGATACGCAGTATTTT
d_call: -; j_call: TRBJ2-7; clone_size: -; v_call: TRBV5-4; cdr3_aa: CASKSILLDEQYF; cdr3_nt: TGTGCCAGCAAATCCATCCTACTCGACGAGCAGTACTTC
d_call: -; j_call: TRBJ2-1; clone_size: -; v_call: TRBV2; cdr3_aa: CASRSYNEQFF; cdr3_nt: TGTGCCAGCAGAAGCTACAATGAGCAGTTCTTC
d_call: TRBD1; j_call: TRBJ1-2; clone_size: -; v_call: TRBV4-1; cdr3_aa: CASRITGGNYGYTF; cdr3_nt: TGCGCCAGCAGAATTACAGGGGGGAACTATGGCTACACCTTC
d_call: TRBD1; j_call: TRBJ2-7; clone_size: -; v_call: TRBV6-2/TRBV6-3; cdr3_aa: CASSFQQGAVTYEQYF; cdr3_nt: TGTGCCAGCAGTTTCCAACAGGGGGCGGTTACCTACGAGCAGTACTTC
d_call: TRBD1; j_call: TRBJ1-2; clone_size: once; v_call: TRBV27; cdr3_aa: CASSSPGQGNYGYTF; cdr3_nt: TGTGCCAGCAGTTCCCCAGGACAGGGAAACTATGGCTACACCTTC
d_call: -; j_call: TRBJ1-3; clone_size: -; v_call: TRBV18; cdr3_aa: CASSPPEDTIYF; cdr3_nt: TGTGCCAGCTCACCGCCTGAGGACACCATATATTTT
d_call: TRBD2; j_call: TRBJ2-7; clone_size: -; v_call: TRBV6-5; cdr3_aa: CASSTGTSGDYEQYF; cdr3_nt: TGTGCCAGCAGTACTGGGACTAGCGGGGACTACGAGCAGTACTTC
d_call: TRBD1; j_call: TRBJ1-3; clone_size: -; v_call: TRBV19; cdr3_aa: CASIGDRGGSQGSSSGNTIYF; cdr3_nt: TGTGCCAGTATTGGGGACAGGGGTGGATCTCAGGGATCTAGCTCTGGAAACACCATATATTTT
d_call: -; j_call: TRBJ2-7; clone_size: -; v_call: TRBV7-9; cdr3_aa: CASSSDGGGGEYEQYF; cdr3_nt: TGTGCCAGCAGCTCTGACGGCGGAGGGGGGGAATACGAGCAGTACTTC